A single TCR beta chain is shown here with its context. Construction of TCR beta libraries relied on iRepertoire HTBI primers and on Arm-PCR targeting CDR3 regions. TCRdb passed the multiplex PCR reads through MiXCR, listing each CDR3 protein once. The sample has about 350,000 distinct CDR3 sequences, about a sixth seen once. The germline V gene encodes CDR1 LNHDA and CDR2 SQIVND (reference sequence). The CDR3 length is 16 residues. The ends were cut back, 8 bases at V and 4 bases at J, with 20 bases in the middle. The sample comes from a study of regulatory T cells in long-lasting Graves disease. Noted time point: newly diagnosed GD, antithyroid drugs for less than 3 months. The authors made the TCR library using RNA they extracted from PBMCs. These records were also assigned to another study, of T cells in Graves' hyperthyroidism and ophthalmopathy. That report adds: Hyperthyroidism, newly diagnosed and lasting under 2 months, affected patients aged 18 to 65.

The clonotype originates from a woman in her late teens or twenties with Graves disease. The rearrangement uses TRBV19 and TRBJ2-2, with D perhaps matching TRBD2 (6 bases). Sequences were derived from peripheral blood mononuclear cells (PBMCs), sampled at new diagnosis, from a patient treated with antithyroid drugs. DNA of the CDR3: TGTGCCAGTGATCGTGGAGGGATTGGAGGCACCGGGGAGCTGTTTTTT. Its protein is CASDRGGIGGTGELFF. Variable domain in full (rest from reference TRBV19 and TRBJ2-2): DGGITQSPKYLFRKEGQNVTLSCEQNLNHDAMYWYRQDPGQGLRLIYYSQIVNDFQKGDIAEGYSVSREKKESFPLTVTSAQKNPTAFYLCASDRGGIGGTGELFFGEGSRLTVL.